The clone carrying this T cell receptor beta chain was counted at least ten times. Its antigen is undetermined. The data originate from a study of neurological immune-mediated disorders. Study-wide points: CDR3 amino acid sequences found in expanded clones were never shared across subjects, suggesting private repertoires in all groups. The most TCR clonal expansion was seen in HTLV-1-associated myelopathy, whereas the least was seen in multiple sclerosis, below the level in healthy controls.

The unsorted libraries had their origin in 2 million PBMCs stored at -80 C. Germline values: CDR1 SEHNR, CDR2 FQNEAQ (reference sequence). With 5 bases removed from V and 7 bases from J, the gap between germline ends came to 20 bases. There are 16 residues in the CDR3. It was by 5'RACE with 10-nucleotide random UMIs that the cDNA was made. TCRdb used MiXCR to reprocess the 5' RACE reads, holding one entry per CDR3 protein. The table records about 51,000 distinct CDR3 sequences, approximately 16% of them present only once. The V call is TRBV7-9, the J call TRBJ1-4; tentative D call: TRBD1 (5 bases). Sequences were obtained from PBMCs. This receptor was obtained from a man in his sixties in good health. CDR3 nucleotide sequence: TGTGCCAGCAGCCGCTACCGGGACCCGGGGCCTGAAAAACTGTTTTTT. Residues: CASSRYRDPGPEKLFF. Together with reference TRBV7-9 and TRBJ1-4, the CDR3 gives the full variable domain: DTGVSQNPRHKITKRGQNVTFRCDPISEHNRLYWYRQTLGQGPEFLTYFQNEAQLEKSRLLSDRFSAERPKGSFSTLEIQRTEQGDSAMYLCASSRYRDPGPEKLFFGSGTQLSVL.